This T cell receptor (beta chain) is drawn from a study of vaccination effects on CD4 cells after COVID-19. Trimming stripped 4 bases from V and 6 bases from J, with 12 bases between. The CDR3 totals 13 residues. CDR1 is SGHVS, CDR2 FQNEAQ, per germline. Comment on this clone: Its antigen is as yet unknown.

Peptide-pool stimulation followed by sequencing identified expanded antigen-specific CD4+ clonotypes in the ViraFEST assay. With roughly nine days of culture completed, CD4+ T cells were isolated. Either the mRNA-1273 or the BNT162b2 vaccine was given to participants as two doses. Among the vaccine recipients, none had a prior SARS-CoV-2 infection, and nucleocapsid antibodies were negative. Supplemented with 8.5 to 10 IU/ml IL-2 and approximately 9.7 ug/ml peptides, two million PBMC per well were kept in culture. Fresh IL-2-containing medium replaced half the medium on days 3 and 7. Only in-frame clones appear in the TCRdb table, and some are missing; sequencing was by immunoSEQ multiplex PCR. The sample yields about 24,000 clones, 60% to 80% seen once.

V usage is TRBV7-8 and J usage is TRBJ1-2; D ambiguous. This receptor was obtained from a human donor who received a COVID-19 vaccine. The sequencing used CD4+ T cells from PBMCs cultured with SARS-CoV-2 spike peptides, collected after COVID-19 vaccination. The CDR3 sequence is CASSSLNTNGYTF. For the CDR3, the DNA is TGTGCCAGCAGCTCCCTAAATACAAATGGCTACACCTTC. The complete variable domain, with remaining parts taken from reference TRBV7-8 and TRBJ1-2, reads GAGVSQSPRYKVAKRGQDVALRCDPISGHVSLFWYQQALGQGPEFLTYFQNEAQLDKSGLPSDRFFAERPEGSVSTLKIQRTQQEDSAVYLCASSSLNTNGYTFGSGTRLTVV.